This T cell receptor (beta chain) was sequenced in a study of graft-versus-host responses after intestinal transplantation. About the research overall: Uniformly, recipients were administered anti-thymocyte globulin induction with subsequent tacrolimus and steroids for around three years.

TCRdb keeps only in-frame clones here, not all; method: immunoSEQ multiplex PCR. The sample has approximately 130,000 clones, around 90% seen once. Regarding this clone: No antigen is known for it.

In germline, CDR1 is SGHVS, CDR2 FQNEAQ. This CDR3 region has 13 residues. Trimming at V came to 4 bases and at J to 7 bases, leaving 6 bases not matched to a gene. The rearrangement uses TRBV7-8 and TRBJ1-2; 7 positions agree with TRBD1. This TCR came from a human donor who received an intestinal transplant. This material consisted of unstimulated CD4+ T cells sorted from spleen or lymph node cells, taken before intestinal transplant. CDR3 DNA: TGTGCCAGCAGCTCCCGACAGGGTTTTGGCTACACCTTC. This encodes CASSSRQGFGYTF.